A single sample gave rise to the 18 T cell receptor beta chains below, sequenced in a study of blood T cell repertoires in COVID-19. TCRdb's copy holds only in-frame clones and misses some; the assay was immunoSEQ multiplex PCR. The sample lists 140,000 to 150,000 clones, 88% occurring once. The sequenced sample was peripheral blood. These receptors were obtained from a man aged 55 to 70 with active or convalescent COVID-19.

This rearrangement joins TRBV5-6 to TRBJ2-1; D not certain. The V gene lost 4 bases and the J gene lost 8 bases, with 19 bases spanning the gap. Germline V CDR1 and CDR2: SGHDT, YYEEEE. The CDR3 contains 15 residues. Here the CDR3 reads CASSPSVSRLHEQFF. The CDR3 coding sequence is TGTGCCAGCAGCCCATCAGTTTCAAGATTGCATGAGCAGTTCTTC.

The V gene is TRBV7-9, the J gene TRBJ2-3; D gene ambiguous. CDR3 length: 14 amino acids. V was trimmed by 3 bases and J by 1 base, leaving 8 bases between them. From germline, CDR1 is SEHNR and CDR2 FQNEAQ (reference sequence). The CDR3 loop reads CASSFREGTDTQYF. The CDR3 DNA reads TGTGCCAGCAGCTTTCGCGAAGGCACAGATACGCAGTATTTT.

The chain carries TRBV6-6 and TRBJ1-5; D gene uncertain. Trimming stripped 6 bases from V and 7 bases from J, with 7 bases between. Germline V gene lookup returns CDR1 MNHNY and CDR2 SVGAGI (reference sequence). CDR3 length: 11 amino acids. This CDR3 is CASRQTQPQHF. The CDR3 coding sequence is TGTGCCAGCAGACAGACACAGCCCCAGCATTTT.

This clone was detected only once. CDR3 sequence (DNA): TGCGCCAGCAGCCCCGGGGGTGGCGGGAATAGGGCTAATGAAAAACTGTTTTTT. It yields the protein CASSPGGGGNRANEKLFF. The chain joins TRBV4-1 to TRBJ1-4; TRBD1 is a possible D gene (5 bases). Trimming stripped 4 bases from V and 3 bases from J, with 21 bases between. The CDR3 has 18 amino acids. Looked up from germline, CDR1 is MGHRA and CDR2 is YSYEKL.

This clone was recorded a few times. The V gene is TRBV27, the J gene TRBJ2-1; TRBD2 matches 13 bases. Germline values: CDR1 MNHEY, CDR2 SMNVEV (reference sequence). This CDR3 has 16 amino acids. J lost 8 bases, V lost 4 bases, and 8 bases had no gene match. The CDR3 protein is CASSSMTSGRRYEQFF. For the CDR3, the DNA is TGTGCCAGCAGTTCAATGACTAGCGGGAGGCGGTATGAGCAGTTCTTC.

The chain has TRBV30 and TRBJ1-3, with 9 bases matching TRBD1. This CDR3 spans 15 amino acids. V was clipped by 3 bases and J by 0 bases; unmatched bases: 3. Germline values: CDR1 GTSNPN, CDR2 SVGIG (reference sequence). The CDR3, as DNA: TGTGCCTGGAGGGGACAGGGAATCTCTGGAAACACCATATATTTT. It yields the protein CAWRGQGISGNTIYF. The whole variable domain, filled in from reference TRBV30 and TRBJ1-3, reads SQTIHQWPATLVQPVGSPLSLECTVEGTSNPNLYWYRQAAGRGLQLLFYSVGIGQISSEVPQNLSASRPQDRQFILSSKKLLLSDSGFYLCAWRGQGISGNTIYFGEGSWLTVV.

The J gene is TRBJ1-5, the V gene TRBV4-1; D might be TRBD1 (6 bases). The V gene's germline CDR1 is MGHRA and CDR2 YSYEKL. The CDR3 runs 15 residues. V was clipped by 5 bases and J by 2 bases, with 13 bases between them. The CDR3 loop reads CASSGQGLGNQPQHF. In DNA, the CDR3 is TGCGCCAGCAGCGGCCAGGGGTTGGGCAATCAGCCCCAGCATTTT.

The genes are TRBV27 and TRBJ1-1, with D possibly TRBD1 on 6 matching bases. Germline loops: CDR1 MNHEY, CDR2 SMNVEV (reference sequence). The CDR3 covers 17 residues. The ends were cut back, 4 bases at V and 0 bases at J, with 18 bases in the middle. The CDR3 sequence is CASSSGTGQTVNTEAFF. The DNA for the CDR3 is TGTGCCAGCAGTTCAGGAACCGGACAGACCGTGAACACTGAAGCTTTCTTT.

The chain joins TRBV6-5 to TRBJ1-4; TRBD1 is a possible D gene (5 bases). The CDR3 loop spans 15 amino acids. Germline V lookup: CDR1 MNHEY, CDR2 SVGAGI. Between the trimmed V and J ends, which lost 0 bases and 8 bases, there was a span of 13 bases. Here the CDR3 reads CASSYSLTGVEKLFF. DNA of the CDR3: TGTGCCAGCAGTTACTCTCTTACAGGTGTAGAAAAACTGTTTTTT.

The CDR3 spells CASSQDNSIDEQYF. The CDR3 DNA is TGTGCCAGCAGCCAAGATAACAGTATCGACGAGCAGTACTTC. The chain carries TRBV4-2 and TRBJ2-7, with unresolved D. The germline V gene has CDR1 LGHNA and CDR2 YNFKEQ. V was trimmed by 0 bases and J by 5 bases, leaving 11 bases between them. The CDR3 is made up of 14 amino acids.

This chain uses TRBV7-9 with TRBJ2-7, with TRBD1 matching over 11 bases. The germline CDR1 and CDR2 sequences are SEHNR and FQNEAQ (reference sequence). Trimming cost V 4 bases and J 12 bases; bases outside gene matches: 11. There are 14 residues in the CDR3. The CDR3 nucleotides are TGTGCCAGCAGCTCCTCCGGGACAGGGGGTGTTGGGTACTTC. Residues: CASSSSGTGGVGYF. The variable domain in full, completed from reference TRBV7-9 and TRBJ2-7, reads DTGVSQNPRHKITKRGQNVTFRCDPISEHNRLYWYRQTLGQGPEFLTYFQNEAQLEKSRLLSDRFSAERPKGSFSTLEIQRTEQGDSAMYLCASSSSGTGGVGYFGPGTRLTVT.

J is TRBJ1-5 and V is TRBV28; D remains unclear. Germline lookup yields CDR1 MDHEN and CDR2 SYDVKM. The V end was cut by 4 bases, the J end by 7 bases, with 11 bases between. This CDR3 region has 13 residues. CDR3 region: CASSSGSRQPQHF. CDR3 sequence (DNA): TGTGCCAGCAGTTCCGGGTCAAGACAGCCCCAGCATTTT.

This CDR3 reads CASSPSRGGSTDTQYF. CDR3 DNA: TGTGCCAGCAGTCCCTCAAGGGGGGGTAGTACAGATACGCAGTATTTT. The rearrangement uses TRBV27 and TRBJ2-3, with D perhaps TRBD2 (7 bases). Trimming cost V 5 bases and J 3 bases, with 18 bases left between them. The germline V gene has CDR1 MNHEY and CDR2 SMNVEV (reference sequence). This CDR3 comprises 16 residues.

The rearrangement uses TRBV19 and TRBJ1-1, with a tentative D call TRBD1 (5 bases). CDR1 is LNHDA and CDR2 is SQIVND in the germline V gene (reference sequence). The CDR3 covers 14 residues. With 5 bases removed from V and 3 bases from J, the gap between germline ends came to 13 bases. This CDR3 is CASSFFRADTEAFF. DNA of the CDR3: TGTGCCAGTAGTTTCTTCAGGGCTGACACTGAAGCTTTCTTT.

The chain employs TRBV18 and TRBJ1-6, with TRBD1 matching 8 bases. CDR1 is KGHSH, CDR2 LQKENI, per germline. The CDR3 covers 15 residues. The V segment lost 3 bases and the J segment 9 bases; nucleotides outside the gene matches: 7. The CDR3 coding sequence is TGTGCCAGCTCACCGGTGGACAGGGCGGGTTCACCCCTCCACTTT. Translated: CASSPVDRAGSPLHF.

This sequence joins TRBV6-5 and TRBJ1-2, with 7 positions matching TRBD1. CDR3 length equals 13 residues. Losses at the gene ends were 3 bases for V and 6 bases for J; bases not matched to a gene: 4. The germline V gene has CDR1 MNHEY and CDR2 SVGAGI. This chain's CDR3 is CASSYIQGDGYTF. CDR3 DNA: TGTGCCAGCAGTTATATTCAGGGGGATGGCTACACCTTC.

The CDR3 sequence is CASSSRGGNQPQHF. The DNA of the CDR3 is TGTGCCAGCAGTTCCCGAGGAGGGAACCAGCCCCAGCATTTT. V usage is TRBV27 and J usage is TRBJ1-5; unclear D gene. V lost 4 bases to trimming and J lost 7 bases, with 14 bases between them. The CDR3 runs to 14 residues. Per the germline V gene, CDR1 is MNHEY and CDR2 is SMNVEV (reference sequence).

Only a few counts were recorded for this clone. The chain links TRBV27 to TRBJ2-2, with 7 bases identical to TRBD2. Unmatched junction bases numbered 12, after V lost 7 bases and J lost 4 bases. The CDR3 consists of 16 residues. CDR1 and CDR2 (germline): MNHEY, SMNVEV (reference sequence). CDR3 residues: CASTSLAGVITGELFF. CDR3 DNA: TGTGCCAGCACCTCTCTCGCGGGAGTAATCACCGGGGAGCTGTTTTTT.